The rows below give T cell receptor beta chains drawn from one sample of a study of cytotoxic CD8 clonotypes in ibrutinib-treated CLL. Clones were sequenced by immunoSEQ multiplex PCR, and TCRdb holds only the in-frame ones, with some missing. This sample has approximately 5,500 clones, with about 70% found just once. This specimen consisted of PBMCs, obtained before ibrutinib treatment. Receptors were obtained from a human donor with chronic lymphocytic leukemia. Each CDR3 is given with its conserved first and last residue. The D gene is left open where the match is weak. Some rows mark clone size as missing; the rest say once, few, many or name a class of expanded clone.

D gene	J gene	clone size	V gene	CDR3 length	CDR3 protein	CDR3 DNA
TRBD1	TRBJ2-7	.	TRBV7-3	12	CASSVQGYEQYF	TGTGCCAGCAGCGTACAGGGGTACGAGCAGTACTTC
.	TRBJ1-5	.	TRBV4-3	14	CASSQDFRGKPQHF	TGCGCCAGCAGCCAAGATTTCAGGGGTAAGCCCCAGCATTTT
.	TRBJ1-6	few	TRBV7-9	15	CASSLSGQGNSPLHF	TGTGCCAGCAGCTTAAGTGGCCAGGGGAATTCACCCCTCCACTTT
.	TRBJ2-3	.	TRBV12-1	17	CASSPLDPGLVTDTQYF	TGTGCCAGCAGCCCTCTCGACCCGGGACTAGTCACAGATACGCAGTATTTT
.	TRBJ1-2	few	TRBV27	16	CASSQTQGVRGRGYTF	TGTGCCAGCAGTCAAACCCAGGGTGTCAGGGGTAGGGGCTACACCTTC
TRBD1	TRBJ1-2	.	TRBV6-4	13	CASSMTGSHGYTF	TGTGCCAGCAGTATGACAGGGTCTCACGGCTACACCTTC
.	TRBJ2-1	.	TRBV5-1	15	CASSLAAGPFNEQFF	TGCGCCAGCAGCTTGGCGGCGGGACCCTTCAATGAGCAGTTCTTC
TRBD1	TRBJ1-5	few	TRBV23-1	16	CASTSGTGACNQPQHF	TGCGCCAGCACCTCCGGGACAGGGGCATGCAATCAGCCCCAGCATTTT
TRBD1	TRBJ2-7	.	TRBV5-1	15	CASNIGQGSSYEQYF	TGCGCCAGCAACATAGGACAGGGGTCTTCCTACGAGCAGTACTTC
TRBD2	TRBJ2-7	.	TRBV9	15	CASSVEAGGTYEQYF	TGTGCCAGCAGCGTGGAAGCGGGAGGCACCTACGAGCAGTACTTC
.	TRBJ2-7	.	TRBV7-3	12	CAIQGGSYEQYF	TGTGCCATCCAGGGGGGTTCCTACGAGCAGTACTTC
.	TRBJ2-2	.	TRBV4-1	15	CASSQTTANTGELFF	TGCGCCAGCAGCCAAACGACAGCGAACACCGGGGAGCTGTTTTTT
TRBD1	TRBJ1-2	few	TRBV30	13	CASKTGMFYGYTF	TGTGCCTCAAAGACAGGGATGTTTTATGGCTACACCTTC
TRBD1	TRBJ1-1	few	TRBV29-1	18	CSVDRSATGGKLNTEAFF	TGCAGCGTTGACAGATCTGCGACAGGGGGCAAATTGAACACTGAAGCTTTCTTT
.	TRBJ2-1	few	TRBV7-7	14	CASSFVLLYNEQFF	TGTGCTAGCAGCTTTGTACTGTTGTACAATGAGCAGTTCTTC